Listed here is a single TCR beta chain. Trimming cost V 6 bases and J 7 bases; bases outside gene matches: 5. The germline gives CDR1 MNHEY, CDR2 SMNVEV (reference sequence). The CDR3 loop spans 15 amino acids. This sample is drawn from a study of TIL therapy for anti-PD-1-resistant metastatic lung cancer. For the study at large: Most patients had lung adenocarcinoma.

The libraries were made with immunoSEQ v3. Each library reached roughly 2 million read pairs, or about 5-6.5 million at deep level. The method was immunoSEQ multiplex PCR; TCRdb's version includes in-frame clones alone and lacks a portion of them. The data show tens of thousands of clones, with less than 65% seen just once and 15% to 20% held by the top ten. Time point noted: pre-treatment sample, taken before nivolumab and TIL therapy. Pleural nodules or supraclavicular lymph nodes made up most of the excised metastases sampled. Tumors were harvested before any PD-1/PD-L1 blockade. V usage is TRBV27 and J usage is TRBJ2-1, with 14 bases that match TRBD2. This TCR was recovered from a woman aged 30 to 85 with non-small cell lung cancer. This sample comprised tumor tissue, obtained at baseline. CDR3 bases: TGTGCCAGCAGCCTGACTAGCGGGAGGGAGAATGAGCAGTTCTTC. This translates into CASSLTSGRENEQFF.